This TCR beta chain was captured in a study of blood T cell repertoires in COVID-19. Study context: The origin of the acute and convalescent COVID-19 samples was the United States, Italy and Spain.

This CDR3 comprises 16 residues. Trimming stripped 3 bases from V and 4 bases from J, with 16 bases between. Germline V CDR1 and CDR2: KGHSH, LQKENI. In the authors' methods: Amplification of reference gene primers was used by the study to estimate nucleated cell counts. Here immunoSEQ multiplex PCR was the method, and the copy in TCRdb shows in-frame clones only, minus some. That table furnishes V, J and clone size, whereas the DNA furnished D and trimming. The repertoire holds over 70,000 clones, with roughly four fifths as singletons. This TCR derives from a man between 60 and 70 years old with acute or convalescent COVID-19. The chain has TRBV18 and TRBJ1-5, with a weak D call TRBD1 (6 bases). The specimen sequenced was peripheral blood. The CDR3 is CASSPLAGQGNQPQHF. In nucleotides, the CDR3 is TGTGCCAGCTCACCTCTCGCAGGCCAGGGGAATCAGCCCCAGCATTTT.